The table lists the clone carrying this T cell receptor (beta chain) with many counts. The antigen is not known. The record originates from a study of T cells after yellow fever vaccination. Study findings and constraints: A secondary response was less intense yet reached its peak sooner, at day 5 versus 15.

TCRdb independently ran MiXCR on the 5' RACE reads; one entry per CDR3 protein. The profile shows 300,000 or so distinct CDR3 sequences, approximately 10% of them singletons. Germline lookup yields CDR1 MDHEN and CDR2 SYDVKM. Trimming pared 1 base from V and 3 bases from J, leaving 17 bases between. This CDR3 has 17 residues. The V and J genes are TRBV28 and TRBJ2-3, with D possibly matching TRBD2 (7 bases). The specimen comprised CD4+ T cells sorted from PBMCs, sampled 5 days after the yellow fever booster vaccination. The origin of this receptor is a man aged 18 to 30 who received the YFV17D yellow fever vaccine. The CDR3 coding sequence is TGTGCCAGCAGTTTATCGGGGGCGGGGGTCTGGACAGATACGCAGTATTTT. Encoded protein: CASSLSGAGVWTDTQYF.